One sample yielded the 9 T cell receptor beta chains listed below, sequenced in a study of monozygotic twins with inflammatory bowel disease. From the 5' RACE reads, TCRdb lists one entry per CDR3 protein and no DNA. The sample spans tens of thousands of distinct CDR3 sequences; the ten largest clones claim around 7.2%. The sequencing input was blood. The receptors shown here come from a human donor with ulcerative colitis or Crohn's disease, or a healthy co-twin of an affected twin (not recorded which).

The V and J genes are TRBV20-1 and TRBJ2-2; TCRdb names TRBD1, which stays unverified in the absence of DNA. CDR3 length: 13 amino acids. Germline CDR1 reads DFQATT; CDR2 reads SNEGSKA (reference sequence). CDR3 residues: CSVRGTAPGELFF.

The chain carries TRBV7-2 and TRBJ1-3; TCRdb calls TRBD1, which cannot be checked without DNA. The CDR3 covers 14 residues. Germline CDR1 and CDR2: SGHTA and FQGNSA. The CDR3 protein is CASSPTTGRNTIYF.

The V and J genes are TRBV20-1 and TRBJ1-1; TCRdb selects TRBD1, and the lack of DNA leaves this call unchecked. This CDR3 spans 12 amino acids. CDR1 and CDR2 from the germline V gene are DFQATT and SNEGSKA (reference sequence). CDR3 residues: CSAYMTVTEAFF.

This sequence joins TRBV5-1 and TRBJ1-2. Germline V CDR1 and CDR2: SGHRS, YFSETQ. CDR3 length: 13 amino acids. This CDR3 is CASSGQGSYGYTF.

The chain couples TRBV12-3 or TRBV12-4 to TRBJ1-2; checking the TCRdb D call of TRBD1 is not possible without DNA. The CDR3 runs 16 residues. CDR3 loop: CASSLRPTGARQGYTF.

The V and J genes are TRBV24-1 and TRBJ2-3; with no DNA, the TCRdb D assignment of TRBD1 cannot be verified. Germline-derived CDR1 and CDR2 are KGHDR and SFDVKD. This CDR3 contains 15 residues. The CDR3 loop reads CATSDPTGSTDTQYF.

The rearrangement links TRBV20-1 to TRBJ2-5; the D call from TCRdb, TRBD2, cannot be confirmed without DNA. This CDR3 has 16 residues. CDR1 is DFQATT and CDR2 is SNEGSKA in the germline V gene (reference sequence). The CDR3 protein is CSARDSLAGDQETQYF.

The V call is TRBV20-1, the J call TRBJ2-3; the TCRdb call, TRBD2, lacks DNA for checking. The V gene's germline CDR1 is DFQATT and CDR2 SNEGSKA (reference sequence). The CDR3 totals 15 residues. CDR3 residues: CSAREGGGASYTQYF.

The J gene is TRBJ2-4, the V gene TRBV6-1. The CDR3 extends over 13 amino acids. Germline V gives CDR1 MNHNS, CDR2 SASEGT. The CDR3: CASGEVAKNIQYF.